The table lists the clone carrying this T cell receptor (beta chain) with a count of one. TCRdb analysed the 5' RACE reads with MiXCR anew, one entry per CDR3 protein. Of hundreds of thousands of distinct CDR3 sequences detected, about 20% appear once; the ten largest clones hold 4.3%. The sample comes from a study of identical twins. This CDR3 spans 13 amino acids. Germline CDR1 is MNHEY and CDR2 is SMNVEV (reference sequence). The V end lost 1 base, the J end lost 10 bases, and 13 bases lay between the germline ends. The sample was also reused in another study, on T cells expressing NK-cell markers. That publication notes: In several experiments, an anti-gamma-delta TCR antibody restricted sorting to alpha-beta TCR T cells.

This TCR was sampled from a woman younger than 35 in good health. The rearrangement uses TRBV27 and TRBJ1-1; D not resolved. Sequenced input: PBMCs. CDR3 DNA sequence: TGTGCCAGCAGTTTATATGGCGGTGTAAGAGCTTTCTTT. Encoded protein: CASSLYGGVRAFF.